This is a list of T cell receptor beta chains from one sample in a study of cytomegalovirus exposure and HLA in healthy donors. Clones were read by immunoSEQ multiplex PCR, and TCRdb kept only the in-frame ones, dropping some. Here the sample spans 200,000 to 250,000 clones, 65% to 80% being singletons. Sequences were obtained from PBMCs. All receptors derive from a man aged 50-59 years in good health and CMV-seronegative. The CDR3 runs from the conserved cysteine through the conserved F or W. The order of the fields is D gene, J gene, V gene, clone size, CDR3 DNA, CDR3 protein. The D gene is left open where the match is weak. Expanded clones get a size class; other rows say once, few or many, or leave the size out.

D gene: -; J gene: TRBJ2-5; V gene: TRBV4-1; clone size: -; CDR3 DNA: TGCGCCAGCAGCCAAGTACGACAGGAGACCCAGTACTTC; CDR3 protein: CASSQVRQETQYF
D gene: -; J gene: TRBJ1-4; V gene: TRBV29-1; clone size: -; CDR3 DNA: TGCAGCGTTGAGCGGGGGGCAGGTGAAAAACTGTTTTTT; CDR3 protein: CSVERGAGEKLFF
D gene: TRBD1; J gene: TRBJ2-7; V gene: TRBV4-1; clone size: -; CDR3 DNA: TGCGCCAGCAGCCCAACTGGACAGGGCGCCTACGAGCAGTACTTC; CDR3 protein: CASSPTGQGAYEQYF
D gene: -; J gene: TRBJ2-5; V gene: TRBV29-1; clone size: -; CDR3 DNA: TGCAGCGGCGCCGTTACAGAGACCCAGTACTTC; CDR3 protein: CSGAVTETQYF
D gene: TRBD2; J gene: TRBJ2-3; V gene: TRBV11-3; clone size: -; CDR3 DNA: TGTGCCAGCAGCGCGGGACTAGCGGGAGCAGTAGATACGCAGTATTTT; CDR3 protein: CASSAGLAGAVDTQYF
D gene: TRBD2; J gene: TRBJ2-7; V gene: TRBV7-9; clone size: -; CDR3 DNA: TGTGCCAGCAGCTACCTAGCGGACCACTACGAGCAGTACTTC; CDR3 protein: CASSYLADHYEQYF
D gene: -; J gene: TRBJ1-1; V gene: TRBV7-9; clone size: -; CDR3 DNA: TGTGCCAGCAGCTCCTCAGATGATTTCAGAAACACTGAAGCTTTCTTT; CDR3 protein: CASSSSDDFRNTEAFF
D gene: TRBD2; J gene: TRBJ2-7; V gene: TRBV4-2; clone size: -; CDR3 DNA: TGTGCCAGCAGCCAAGAAGGAGCGGGAGATTCCTACGAGCAGTACTTC; CDR3 protein: CASSQEGAGDSYEQYF
D gene: -; J gene: TRBJ2-2; V gene: TRBV2; clone size: -; CDR3 DNA: TGTGCCAGCAGTGATCGGGGTAACACCGGGGAGCTGTTTTTT; CDR3 protein: CASSDRGNTGELFF
D gene: TRBD2; J gene: TRBJ2-1; V gene: TRBV7-7; clone size: -; CDR3 DNA: TGTGCTAGCAGCTTAGGTCGTCTAGCGGGATCCAATGAGCAGTTCTTC; CDR3 protein: CASSLGRLAGSNEQFF
D gene: -; J gene: TRBJ1-1; V gene: TRBV5-1; clone size: -; CDR3 DNA: TGCGCCAGCAGCTTGGCCTCACAGGAAAACACTGAAGCTTTCTTT; CDR3 protein: CASSLASQENTEAFF
D gene: TRBD1; J gene: TRBJ1-2; V gene: TRBV7-2; clone size: -; CDR3 DNA: TGTGCCAGCAGCCCCCCCGGAGGACAGGTCGGGTATGGCTACACCTTC; CDR3 protein: CASSPPGGQVGYGYTF
D gene: -; J gene: TRBJ2-1; V gene: TRBV10-2; clone size: -; CDR3 DNA: TGCGCCAGCAGATTAGTAGCCGCCTCCTACAATGAGCAGTTCTTC; CDR3 protein: CASRLVAASYNEQFF
D gene: TRBD2; J gene: TRBJ2-3; V gene: TRBV5-1; clone size: few; CDR3 DNA: TGCGCCAGCAGCTTCAGCGGTGGTAGCGGGAGCACAGATACGCAGTATTTT; CDR3 protein: CASSFSGGSGSTDTQYF
D gene: TRBD1; J gene: TRBJ1-2; V gene: TRBV28; clone size: -; CDR3 DNA: TGTGCCAGCAGAATCACCCCCCCACAGGGGATGAACTATGGCTACACCTTC; CDR3 protein: CASRITPPQGMNYGYTF
D gene: TRBD1; J gene: TRBJ1-5; V gene: TRBV18; clone size: -; CDR3 DNA: TGTGCCAGCTCATCTACAGGGGGCGAACAGCCCCAGCATTTT; CDR3 protein: CASSSTGGEQPQHF
D gene: -; J gene: TRBJ2-4; V gene: TRBV15; clone size: once; CDR3 DNA: TGTGCCACCAGCAGAGATCCGCCAGGGAGGCAGGGATTAGCCAAAAACATTCAGTACTTC; CDR3 protein: CATSRDPPGRQGLAKNIQYF
D gene: -; J gene: TRBJ2-7; V gene: TRBV21-1; clone size: -; CDR3 DNA: TGTGCCAGCAGCCCCCGGGTTGGGGGGATAGCCTCAACCTACGAGCAGTACTTC; CDR3 protein: CASSPRVGGIASTYEQYF
D gene: TRBD2; J gene: TRBJ2-1; V gene: TRBV11-2; clone size: -; CDR3 DNA: TGTGCCAGCAGCTTAACCCCAGCGGGGAACAATGAGCAGTTCTTC; CDR3 protein: CASSLTPAGNNEQFF
D gene: TRBD1; J gene: TRBJ1-4; V gene: TRBV5-1; clone size: -; CDR3 DNA: TGCGCCAGCAGCCCCCGGGACAGTTCAACTAATGAAAAACTGTTTTTT; CDR3 protein: CASSPRDSSTNEKLFF
D gene: -; J gene: TRBJ2-7; V gene: TRBV11-2; clone size: -; CDR3 DNA: TGTGCCAGCAGCTTAGAGATGGGAGTGCCGGAATTGCAGTACTTC; CDR3 protein: CASSLEMGVPELQYF
D gene: TRBD1; J gene: TRBJ2-2; V gene: TRBV5-1; clone size: -; CDR3 DNA: TGCGCCAGCAGCATACGGACAGGGACGAACACCGGGGAGCTGTTTTTT; CDR3 protein: CASSIRTGTNTGELFF
D gene: TRBD1; J gene: TRBJ1-1; V gene: TRBV4-1; clone size: -; CDR3 DNA: TGCGCCAGCAGCCTACGACAGGGGGCGAGCACTGAAGCTTTCTTT; CDR3 protein: CASSLRQGASTEAFF
D gene: TRBD2; J gene: TRBJ2-1; V gene: TRBV18; clone size: -; CDR3 DNA: TGTGCCAGCTCTCCGGGGGGACTAGCTTACAATGAGCAGTTCTTC; CDR3 protein: CASSPGGLAYNEQFF
D gene: -; J gene: TRBJ2-6; V gene: TRBV9; clone size: -; CDR3 DNA: TGTGCCAGCAGCGTAGGGGGGCTGGGCTCTGGGGCCAACGTCCTGACTTTC; CDR3 protein: CASSVGGLGSGANVLTF
D gene: -; J gene: TRBJ1-3; V gene: TRBV4-1; clone size: -; CDR3 DNA: TGCGCCAGCAGCCTCGGGGGGACTGGAAACACCATATATTTT; CDR3 protein: CASSLGGTGNTIYF
D gene: -; J gene: TRBJ2-4; V gene: TRBV13; clone size: -; CDR3 DNA: TGTGCCACCTCGGAGGGGTTGGCCAAAAACATTCAGTACTTC; CDR3 protein: CATSEGLAKNIQYF
D gene: -; J gene: TRBJ2-3; V gene: TRBV30; clone size: -; CDR3 DNA: TGTGCCTGGAGTGTACAGCTAGCTAGCACAGATACGCAGTATTTT; CDR3 protein: CAWSVQLASTDTQYF
D gene: TRBD1; J gene: TRBJ1-5; V gene: TRBV6-6; clone size: -; CDR3 DNA: TGTGCCAGCAGTTACGAGGGGGCAAATCAGCCCCAGCATTTT; CDR3 protein: CASSYEGANQPQHF
D gene: TRBD1; J gene: TRBJ2-7; V gene: TRBV6-5; clone size: -; CDR3 DNA: TGTGCCAGCAAAACGGGACAGAACGAGCAGTACTTC; CDR3 protein: CASKTGQNEQYF
D gene: TRBD2; J gene: TRBJ2-1; V gene: TRBV27; clone size: -; CDR3 DNA: TGTGCCAGCAGTTTAGGGGGACTAGCGGGAGGCTTGTCCTACAATGAGCAGTTCTTC; CDR3 protein: CASSLGGLAGGLSYNEQFF
D gene: TRBD2; J gene: TRBJ2-1; V gene: TRBV4-2; clone size: -; CDR3 DNA: TGTGCCAGCAGCCGGGGCGGGGGGCACAATGAGCAGTTCTTC; CDR3 protein: CASSRGGGHNEQFF
D gene: -; J gene: TRBJ2-7; V gene: TRBV30; clone size: -; CDR3 DNA: TGTGCCTGGCGGACACAATACGAGCAGTACTTC; CDR3 protein: CAWRTQYEQYF
D gene: -; J gene: TRBJ2-2; V gene: TRBV10-3; clone size: -; CDR3 DNA: TGTGCCACCCGCAGGGCGGACGGGGAGCTGTTTTTT; CDR3 protein: CATRRADGELFF
D gene: -; J gene: TRBJ2-2; V gene: TRBV9; clone size: -; CDR3 DNA: TGTGCCAGCAGCATAGCGCAGACCGGGGAGCTGTTTTTT; CDR3 protein: CASSIAQTGELFF
D gene: -; J gene: TRBJ1-1; V gene: TRBV5-6; clone size: -; CDR3 DNA: TGTGCCAGCAGCTTGAATTGGGCGGAAGCTTTCTTT; CDR3 protein: CASSLNWAEAFF
D gene: -; J gene: TRBJ2-3; V gene: TRBV7-2; clone size: -; CDR3 DNA: TGTGCCAGCAGCAACTATCGCACAGATACGCAGTATTTT; CDR3 protein: CASSNYRTDTQYF
D gene: -; J gene: TRBJ2-7; V gene: TRBV4-2; clone size: -; CDR3 DNA: TGTGCCAGCAGCCAAGGTCGGGGAGAATCCTACGAGCAGTACTTC; CDR3 protein: CASSQGRGESYEQYF
D gene: -; J gene: TRBJ1-5; V gene: TRBV28; clone size: -; CDR3 DNA: TGTGCCAGCAGACGTTCACTAAATCAGCCCCAGCATTTT; CDR3 protein: CASRRSLNQPQHF
D gene: TRBD1; J gene: TRBJ1-1; V gene: TRBV4-2; clone size: -; CDR3 DNA: TGTGCCAGCAGCCAAGGAGGGAGCAGGGGGCTGGAGACTGAAGCTTTCTTT; CDR3 protein: CASSQGGSRGLETEAFF
D gene: -; J gene: TRBJ2-1; V gene: TRBV11-3; clone size: -; CDR3 DNA: TGTGCCAGCACCGAGGCGGGGATCTACAATGAGCAGTTCTTC; CDR3 protein: CASTEAGIYNEQFF
D gene: -; J gene: TRBJ2-4; V gene: TRBV13; clone size: -; CDR3 DNA: TGTGCCAGCAGCTCGAGAGCCAAAAACATTCAGTACTTC; CDR3 protein: CASSSRAKNIQYF
D gene: TRBD2; J gene: TRBJ2-2; V gene: TRBV29-1; clone size: -; CDR3 DNA: TGCAGCGTTGAGGGGGACTATTACACCGGGGAGCTGTTTTTT; CDR3 protein: CSVEGDYYTGELFF
D gene: TRBD1; J gene: TRBJ1-1; V gene: TRBV6-5; clone size: -; CDR3 DNA: TGTGCCAGCAGTTTACAGGGGGGGGACACTGAAGCTTTCTTT; CDR3 protein: CASSLQGGDTEAFF
D gene: TRBD1; J gene: TRBJ2-1; V gene: TRBV7-3; clone size: -; CDR3 DNA: TGTGCCAGCAGCTTAAGGGGGACAGGGGTCTACAATGAGCAGTTCTTC; CDR3 protein: CASSLRGTGVYNEQFF
D gene: TRBD1; J gene: TRBJ2-7; V gene: TRBV28; clone size: once; CDR3 DNA: TGTGCCAGCAGTCTGGGACAGGGGGTCTCCTACGAGCAGTACTTC; CDR3 protein: CASSLGQGVSYEQYF
D gene: TRBD2; J gene: TRBJ2-3; V gene: TRBV5-5; clone size: -; CDR3 DNA: TGTGCCAGCAGCTCCACTAGCGGGAGGACAGATACGCAGTATTTT; CDR3 protein: CASSSTSGRTDTQYF
D gene: -; J gene: TRBJ2-3; V gene: TRBV2; clone size: -; CDR3 DNA: TGTGCCAGCAGTGTATACTTGCCGAGTGGTACGCAGTATTTT; CDR3 protein: CASSVYLPSGTQYF
D gene: TRBD1; J gene: TRBJ2-7; V gene: TRBV5-1; clone size: -; CDR3 DNA: TGCGCCAGCAGCCCCCGAACCTCTCCGGGACAGGGGGCCCCCGGATCGAGCGAGCAGTACTTC; CDR3 protein: CASSPRTSPGQGAPGSSEQYF
D gene: TRBD2; J gene: TRBJ2-1; V gene: TRBV7-7; clone size: once; CDR3 DNA: TGTGCCAGCAGCTTAAACCTAGCGGGATCCTACAATGAGCAGTTCTTC; CDR3 protein: CASSLNLAGSYNEQFF
D gene: TRBD2; J gene: TRBJ2-5; V gene: TRBV28; clone size: -; CDR3 DNA: TGTGCCACCTCCACCCAGCGGGAGGGCCCTGAGACCCAGTACTTC; CDR3 protein: CATSTQREGPETQYF
D gene: -; J gene: TRBJ1-1; V gene: TRBV7-9; clone size: few; CDR3 DNA: TGTGCCAGCAGCTCCCTCCCCGCGGGGGTGAGAACTGAAGCTTTCTTT; CDR3 protein: CASSSLPAGVRTEAFF